This T cell receptor (beta chain) is from a study of OX40 agonist ivuxolimab in advanced cancers. For the study in its entirety: Ivuxolimab was a fully human IgG2 agonistic monoclonal antibody targeting the costimulatory receptor OX40 (CD134). A male proportion of 82.7% and a mean age of approximately 58 years, ranging from roughly 23 to 85, were recorded for the dose-escalation cohort. Intravenous ivuxolimab was administered to patients every 2 weeks at six dose levels: 0.01, 0.1, 0.3, 1.5, 3 and 10 mg/kg. Partial responses occurred in three dose-escalation patients: two with cutaneous melanoma and one with hepatocellular carcinoma. Peripheral TCRbeta sequencing was intended to test whether TCR sequence diversity was altered and clonal T-cell expansion was caused by ivuxolimab. Of the approximately 50 patients in dose escalation, 19 had hepatocellular carcinoma, some 15 had melanoma, 9 had renal cell carcinoma and 9 had head and neck cancer. Prior anti-PD-1, anti-PD-L1 or anti-CTLA-4 therapy was permitted, and checkpoint inhibitors had been received by 40% to 50% of dose-escalation patients. The paper reports the monotherapy dose-escalation portion (N = 52 patients) of the phase I ivuxolimab trial.

Genomic DNA was isolated from the sorted cells so that the TCRbeta CDR3 region could be sequenced. The immunoSEQ Assay was used to sequence the TCRbeta CDR3 regions. TCRdb took over this immuneACCESS table, retaining in-frame rearrangements with V and J assigned. Such tables are incomplete; in checked studies, under half of the missing clones stem from an unresolved V gene, and the remainder is unexplained. The sample data list roughly 15,000 clones, and around 82% of these were observed just once. Of the sample, around 2.2% falls within the top ten clones. Broad study findings and their caveats: At doses from 0.1 to 3.0 mg/kg, clonal expansion was seen in both CD4+ and CD8+ blood T cells between baseline and week 6. After ivuxolimab, expanded clones were on average more numerous among CD8+ T cells than among CD4+ T cells. Low levels of normalized T-cell clonal expansion were also seen in some patients who did not respond. In partial responders in the 0.1-3.0 mg/kg groups, normalized peripheral clonal expansion was found to be among the lowest, especially among CD8+ T cells. The antigen specificity of the clonally expanded peripheral T cells was not determined.

The CDR3 measures 15 amino acids from cysteine to phenylalanine. The only DNA kept is the CDR3, 45 bases in frame from the first base. V drops 2 bases and J drops 2 bases, leaving 9 bases in between. CDR1 MNHEY and CDR2 SMNVEV were looked up in the germline V gene (reference sequence). Remarks on this clone: Its antigen is currently not known. It has no much larger one-base neighbor in the sample; base qualities were not kept.

The trial excluded patients who had a history of autoimmune disease or were on systemic immunosuppression. Peripheral blood for TCR sequencing was collected from all dose cohorts at baseline, on cycle 4 day 1, and on cycle 7 day 1. Samples came from an open-label, multicenter, first-in-human phase I dose-escalation trial of ivuxolimab. Adults with locally advanced or metastatic head and neck squamous cell, hepatocellular, melanoma or renal cell carcinoma were enrolled in the trial. CD4+ and CD8+ T cells were sorted separately from peripheral blood before TCR sequencing. The material sequenced was CD4+ or CD8+ T cells sorted from blood, taken in a trial of the OX40 agonist ivuxolimab. This receptor was obtained from an adult with an advanced solid tumor such as melanoma, head and neck, liver or kidney cancer. The chain is made from TRBV27 and TRBJ2-2; the D gene remains uncertain. This receptor carries the CDR3 CASSLIRKNTGELFF. The nucleotides read TGTGCCAGCAGTTTAATACGGAAAAACACCGGGGAGCTGTTTTTT.